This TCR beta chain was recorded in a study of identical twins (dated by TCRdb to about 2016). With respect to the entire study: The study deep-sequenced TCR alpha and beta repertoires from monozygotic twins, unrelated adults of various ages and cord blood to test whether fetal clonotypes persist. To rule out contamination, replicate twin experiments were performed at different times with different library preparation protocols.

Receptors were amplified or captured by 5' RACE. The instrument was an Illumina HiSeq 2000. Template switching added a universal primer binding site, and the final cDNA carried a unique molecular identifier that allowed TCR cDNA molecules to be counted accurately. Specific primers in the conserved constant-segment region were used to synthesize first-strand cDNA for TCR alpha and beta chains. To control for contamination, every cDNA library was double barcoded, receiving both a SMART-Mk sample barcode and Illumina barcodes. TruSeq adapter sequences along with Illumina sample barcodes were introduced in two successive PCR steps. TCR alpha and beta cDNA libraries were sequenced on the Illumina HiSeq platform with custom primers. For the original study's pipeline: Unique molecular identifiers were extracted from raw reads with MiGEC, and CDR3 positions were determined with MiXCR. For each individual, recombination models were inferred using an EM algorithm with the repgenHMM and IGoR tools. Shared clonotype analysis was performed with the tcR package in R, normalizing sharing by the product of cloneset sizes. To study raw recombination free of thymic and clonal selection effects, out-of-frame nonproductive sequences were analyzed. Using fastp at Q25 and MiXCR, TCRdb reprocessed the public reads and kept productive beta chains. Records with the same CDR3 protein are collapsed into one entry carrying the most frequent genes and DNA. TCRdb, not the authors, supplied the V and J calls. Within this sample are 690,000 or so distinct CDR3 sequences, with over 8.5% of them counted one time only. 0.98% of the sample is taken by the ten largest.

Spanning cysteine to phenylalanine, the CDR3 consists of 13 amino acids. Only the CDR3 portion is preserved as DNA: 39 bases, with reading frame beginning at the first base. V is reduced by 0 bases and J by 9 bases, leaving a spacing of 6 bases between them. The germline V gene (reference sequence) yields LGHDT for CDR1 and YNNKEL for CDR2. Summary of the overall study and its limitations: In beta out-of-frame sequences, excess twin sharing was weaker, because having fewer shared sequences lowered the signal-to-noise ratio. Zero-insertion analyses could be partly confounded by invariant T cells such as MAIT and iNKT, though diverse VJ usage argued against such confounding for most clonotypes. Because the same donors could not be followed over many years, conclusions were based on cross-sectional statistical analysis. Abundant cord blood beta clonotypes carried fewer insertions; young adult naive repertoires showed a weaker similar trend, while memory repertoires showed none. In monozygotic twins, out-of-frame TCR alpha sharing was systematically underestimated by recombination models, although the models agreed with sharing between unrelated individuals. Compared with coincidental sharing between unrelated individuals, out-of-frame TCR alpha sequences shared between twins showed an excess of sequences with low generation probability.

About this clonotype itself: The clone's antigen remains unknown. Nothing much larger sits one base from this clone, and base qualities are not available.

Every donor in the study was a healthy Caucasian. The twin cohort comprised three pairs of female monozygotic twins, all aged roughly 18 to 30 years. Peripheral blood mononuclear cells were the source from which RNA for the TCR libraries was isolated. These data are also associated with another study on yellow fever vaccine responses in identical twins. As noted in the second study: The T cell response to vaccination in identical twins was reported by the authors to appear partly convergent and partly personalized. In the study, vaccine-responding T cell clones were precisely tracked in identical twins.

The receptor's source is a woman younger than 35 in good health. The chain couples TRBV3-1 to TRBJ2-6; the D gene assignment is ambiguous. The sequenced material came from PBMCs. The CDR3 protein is CASSQDLDNVLTF. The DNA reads TGTGCCAGCAGCCAAGATCTGGACAACGTCCTGACTTTC.